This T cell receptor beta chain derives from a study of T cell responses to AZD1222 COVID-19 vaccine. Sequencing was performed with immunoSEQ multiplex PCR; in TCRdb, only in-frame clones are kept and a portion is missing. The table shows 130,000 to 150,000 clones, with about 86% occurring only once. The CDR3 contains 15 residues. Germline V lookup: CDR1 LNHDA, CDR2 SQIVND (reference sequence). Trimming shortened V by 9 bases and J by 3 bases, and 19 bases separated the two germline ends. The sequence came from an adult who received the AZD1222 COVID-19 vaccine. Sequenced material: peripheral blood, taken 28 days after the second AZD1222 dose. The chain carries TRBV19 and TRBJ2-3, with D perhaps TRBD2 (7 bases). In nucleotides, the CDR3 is TGTGCCAGCACACTCTTGGCGGGGGCGACAGATACGCAGTATTTT. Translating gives CASTLLAGATDTQYF.